This TCR beta chain derives from a study of T cell responses to AZD1222 COVID-19 vaccine. Generated by immunoSEQ multiplex PCR, the TCRdb table keeps only in-frame clones and is missing some. The sample yields tens of thousands of clones, about 83% seen once. V gave up 5 bases and J gave up 7 bases, with 11 bases separating them. CDR1 is DFQATT, CDR2 SNEGSKA, per germline (reference sequence). The CDR3 extends over 11 amino acids. The sequenced sample was peripheral blood, obtained on day 0 of AZD1222 vaccination. The sequence derives from an adult in good health. V gene TRBV20-1 combines with J gene TRBJ2-5; D may be TRBD1 (6 bases). The CDR3, as DNA: TGCAGTGCTTCAGGGGTGGGGACCCAGTACTTC. Translation: CSASGVGTQYF.